Listed below are T cell receptor beta chains from one sample, sequenced in a study of T-cell memory formation after mild COVID-19. TCRdb redid the calling of the 5' RACE reads with MiXCR, one entry per CDR3 protein. The table lists 470,000 or so distinct CDR3 sequences, around 20% of them singletons. Sequencing used PBMCs or a T cell subset sorted from them (not recorded which). The source of these receptors is an adult woman who had mild COVID-19 (a few samples of this study predate the infection). Cell type and time point are not known. Both conserved end residues are part of each CDR3. The order of the fields is V gene, J gene, CDR3 protein.

V gene: TRBV30
J gene: TRBJ1-2
CDR3 protein: CAWSYPGQGKYGYTF

V gene: TRBV5-1
J gene: TRBJ2-2
CDR3 protein: CASSPSGVGELFF

V gene: TRBV20-1
J gene: TRBJ2-7
CDR3 protein: CSARDRLEVYEQYF

V gene: TRBV12-3/TRBV12-4
J gene: TRBJ1-3
CDR3 protein: CASSLPETGAGNTIYF

V gene: TRBV7-9
J gene: TRBJ2-7
CDR3 protein: CASSPDRGALNEQYF

V gene: TRBV5-1
J gene: TRBJ2-1
CDR3 protein: CASSLTGGEGQFF

V gene: TRBV29-1
J gene: TRBJ2-1
CDR3 protein: CSVERGRNNEQFF

V gene: TRBV7-9
J gene: TRBJ2-5
CDR3 protein: CASSPIRDSPRETQYF

V gene: TRBV11-2
J gene: TRBJ2-1
CDR3 protein: CASSFTGPGPGGLEFF

V gene: TRBV6-5
J gene: TRBJ1-2
CDR3 protein: CASSYSISSPYGYTF